A single TCR beta chain is shown here with its context. Authors' processing steps: Estimation of nucleated cell counts was performed using reference gene primer amplification. TCRdb's table, derived via immunoSEQ multiplex PCR, lists solely in-frame clones and lacks some. The V and J calls and the clone size are those of that table, but D and trimming were determined from the DNA. The data show tens of thousands of clones, more than 80% seen once. This entry belongs to a study of blood T cell repertoires in COVID-19. CDR1 is KGHSH and CDR2 is LQKENI in the germline V gene. Losses at the gene ends were 0 bases for V and 6 bases for J; bases not matched to a gene: 8. The CDR3 loop spans 17 amino acids. The Seattle patients joined while their infection was active and were tracked longitudinally afterward.

This TCR came from a man in his fifties or sixties with COVID-19, enrolled during active disease. Sample: peripheral blood. The gene calls are TRBV18 and TRBJ2-1, with 10 bases identical to TRBD1. CDR3: CASSPPGWDRGFNEQFF. CDR3 in DNA: TGTGCCAGCTCACCACCGGGGTGGGACAGGGGTTTCAATGAGCAGTTCTTC.